The clone carrying this TCR beta chain was seen a handful of times. From the RT-PCR reads, TCRdb called clonotypes with MiXCR, one entry per CDR3 protein. The sample shows about 700,000 distinct CDR3 sequences, 11% to 15% of them seen only once. Germline assignment: CDR1 LGHNA and CDR2 YSLEER. The CDR3 covers 20 residues. The V segment lost 4 bases and the J segment 0 bases; nucleotides outside the gene matches: 15. This chain uses TRBV4-3 with TRBJ2-6; TRBD1 aligns across 7 bases. The source is a female donor in good health, serving as a healthy control. Specimen: memory CD4+ T cells from blood. DNA of the CDR3: TGCGCCAGCAGCCGCCAACCCGAACAGGGGTGGGTCTCTGGGGCCAACGTCCTGACTTTC. Translated: CASSRQPEQGWVSGANVLTF.